This T cell receptor (beta chain) comes out of a study of T-cell reconstitution after alpha-beta-depleted transplantation in children (TCRdb year 2016). Background on the whole study: The study quantitatively tracked T-cell immune reconstitution after TCRalphabeta/CD19-depleted allogeneic hematopoietic cell transplantation in children using TCR repertoire profiling. On the study overall, not on this receptor specifically: The high TCRbeta diversity at day 60 in some patients was ascribed to recipient T cells and intrathymic progenitors that had survived conditioning. The frequencies of hyperexpanded clones fell over the following months, and after one year, T-cell counts and TCRbeta diversity were mostly attributed to newly produced T cells. About two months after transplant, the apparently early recovery of alphabetaT-cell counts reportedly depended on just several hundred clones that had expanded rapidly and came from non-depleted graft cells.

Library preparation employed PCR. Sequencing instrument: Illumina HiSeq 2500. Molecular barcoding was employed in the preparation of TCR libraries, with unique molecular identifiers being used to normalize TCRbeta repertoire quantification. TCRdb reworked the public reads: Q25 trimming with fastp, MiXCR clone assembly, productive beta chains retained. Rows with one shared CDR3 protein collapse into an entry with the most common genes and DNA. The table for this sample lists around 670,000 distinct CDR3 sequences; about 12% of them were counted only once. The top ten constitute about 0.77% of the sample. Interpreted using the paper, the treatment or condition label stands for: allogeneic hematopoietic cell transplantation with graft depleted of TCRalphabeta T cells and CD19 B cells. TCRalphabeta/CD19-depleted allogeneic hematopoietic cell grafts were given to the transplant recipients, all of whom were children.

The V and J ends are trimmed by 1 base and 14 bases, leaving 12 bases between them. The CDR3 runs 12 residues from the cysteine to the phenylalanine. The only DNA kept is the CDR3, 36 bases in frame from the first base. CDR1 and CDR2, looked up from the germline V gene (reference sequence), are LGHDT and YNNKEL. As concerns this clonotype: Its antigen is unknown. Base quality data are lacking; no much larger clone is found one base away.

The sample here was PBMCs, taken before TCRalphabeta/CD19-depleted stem cell transplant. The sequence came from a girl aged 2-10 years with congenital amegakaryocytic thrombocytopenia, due to receive a stem cell transplant. Recombination joined TRBV3-1 with TRBJ2-1; 8 matching bases give a weak D call of TRBD1. The DNA sequence reads TGTGCCAGCAGCCAAGGGGAGGGACAGGAGTTCTTC. Its amino acids are CASSQGEGQEFF.